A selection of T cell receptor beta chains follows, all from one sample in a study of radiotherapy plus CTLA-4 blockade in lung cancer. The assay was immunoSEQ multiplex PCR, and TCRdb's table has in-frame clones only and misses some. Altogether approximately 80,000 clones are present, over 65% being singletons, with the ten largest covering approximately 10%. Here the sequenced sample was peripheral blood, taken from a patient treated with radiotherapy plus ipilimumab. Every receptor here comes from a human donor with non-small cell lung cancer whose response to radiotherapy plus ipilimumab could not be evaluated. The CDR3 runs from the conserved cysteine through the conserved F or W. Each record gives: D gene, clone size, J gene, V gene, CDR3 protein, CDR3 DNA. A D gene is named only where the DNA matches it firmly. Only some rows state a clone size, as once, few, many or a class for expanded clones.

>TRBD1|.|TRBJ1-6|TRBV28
CASSDRAWSYNSPLHF
TGTGCCAGCAGTGACAGGGCTTGGTCCTATAATTCACCCCTCCACTTT
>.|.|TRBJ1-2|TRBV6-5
CASSYPRDIDGYTF
TGTGCCAGCAGTTACCCCCGGGACATAGATGGCTACACCTTC
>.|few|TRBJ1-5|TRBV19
CASSIEVTGYSNQPQHF
TGTGCCAGTAGTATAGAGGTCACAGGATATAGCAATCAGCCCCAGCATTTT
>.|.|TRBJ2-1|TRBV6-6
CASSYGAGDEQFF
TGTGCCAGCAGTTACGGGGCAGGGGATGAGCAGTTCTTC
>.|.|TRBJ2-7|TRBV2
CASSEVGQTYEQYF
TGTGCCAGCAGTGAAGTTGGACAGACTTACGAGCAGTACTTC
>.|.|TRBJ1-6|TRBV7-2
CASSSGPYNQGNNSPLHF
TGTGCCAGCAGCTCAGGTCCATACAATCAGGGGAATAATTCACCCCTCCACTTT
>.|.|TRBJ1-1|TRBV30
CAWSVVRVGTEAFF
TGTGCCTGGAGTGTGGTCAGGGTTGGGACTGAAGCTTTCTTT
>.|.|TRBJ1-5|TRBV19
CASSIDRPGRVVAQPQHF
TGTGCCAGTAGTATAGACCGCCCCGGCAGGGTGGTCGCTCAGCCCCAGCATTTT
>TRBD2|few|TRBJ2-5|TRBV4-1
CASSQEAPVGLAGVFQETQYF
TGCGCCAGCAGCCAAGAGGCTCCCGTCGGTTTAGCGGGGGTTTTCCAAGAGACCCAGTACTTC
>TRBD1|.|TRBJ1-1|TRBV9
CASSVDPGQVVGEAFF
TGTGCCAGCAGCGTAGATCCGGGACAGGTGGTAGGTGAAGCTTTCTTT
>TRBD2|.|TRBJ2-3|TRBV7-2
CASSLLPSGASTDTQYF
TGTGCCAGCAGCCTTCTTCCTAGCGGTGCTAGCACAGATACGCAGTATTTT
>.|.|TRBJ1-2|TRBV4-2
CASSQPWGDDYGYTF
TGTGCCAGCAGCCAACCTTGGGGGGATGACTATGGCTACACCTTC
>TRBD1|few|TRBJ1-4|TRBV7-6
CASSLGGQGNEKLFF
TGTGCCAGCAGCTTGGGGGGACAGGGGAATGAAAAACTGTTTTTT
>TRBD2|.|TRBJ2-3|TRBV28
CASSPPFWRTSGGATDTQYF
TGTGCCAGCAGTCCCCCCTTTTGGCGGACTAGCGGGGGGGCCACAGATACGCAGTATTTT
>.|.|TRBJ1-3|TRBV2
CASSDLQGTGNTIYF
TGTGCCAGCAGTGATCTCCAGGGGACCGGAAACACCATATATTTT
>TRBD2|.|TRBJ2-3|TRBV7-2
CASSLSGLAGYTDTQYF
TGTGCCAGCAGCTTGAGCGGACTAGCGGGATACACAGATACGCAGTATTTT
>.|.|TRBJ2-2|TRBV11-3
CASSLEGDTGELFF
TGTGCCAGCAGCTTAGAAGGAGACACCGGGGAGCTGTTTTTT
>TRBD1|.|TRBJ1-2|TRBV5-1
CASSSATGVYGYTF
TGCGCCAGCAGCTCTGCTACAGGGGTCTATGGCTACACCTTC
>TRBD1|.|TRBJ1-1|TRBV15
CATSSNRGLNTEAFF
TGTGCCACCAGCAGCAACAGGGGCCTGAACACTGAAGCTTTCTTT
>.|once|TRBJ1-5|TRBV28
CASSQSRQGYQPQHF
TGTGCCAGCAGCCAAAGCCGGCAGGGCTATCAGCCCCAGCATTTT
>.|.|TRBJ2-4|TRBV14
CASSQARGLAKNIQYF
TGTGCCAGCAGCCAAGCGAGAGGACTAGCCAAAAACATTCAGTACTTC
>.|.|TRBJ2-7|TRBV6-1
CASRTGTLGEQYF
TGTGCCAGCAGAACAGGGACCTTGGGGGAGCAGTACTTC
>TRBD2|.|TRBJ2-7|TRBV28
CASRRLDVGGYEQYF
TGTGCCAGCAGGCGACTTGACGTGGGAGGGTACGAGCAGTACTTC
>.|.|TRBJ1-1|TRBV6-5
CASSYGGAAFF
TGTGCCAGCAGTTACGGGGGGGCAGCTTTCTTT
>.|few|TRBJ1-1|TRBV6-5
CASSYSGVRGTEAFF
TGTGCCAGCAGTTACTCAGGGGTACGTGGCACTGAAGCTTTCTTT
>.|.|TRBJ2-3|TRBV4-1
CASSPAPGRGAVDTQYF
TGCGCCAGCAGCCCCGCCCCGGGACGGGGGGCGGTAGATACGCAGTATTTT
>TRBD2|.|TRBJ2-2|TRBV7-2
CASSLGGGLAGGRQLFF
TGTGCCAGCAGCTTAGGCGGTGGTTTAGCGGGGGGGCGGCAGCTGTTTTTT
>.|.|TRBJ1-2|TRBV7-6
CASSLNYRDYGYTF
TGTGCCAGCAGCTTAAATTACAGGGATTATGGCTACACCTTC
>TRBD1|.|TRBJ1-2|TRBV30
CALTRDRPSNYGYTF
TGTGCCCTTACCCGGGACAGGCCTTCTAACTATGGCTACACCTTC
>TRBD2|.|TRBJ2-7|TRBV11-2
CASSAQLAGGPVSYEQYF
TGTGCCAGCAGCGCCCAACTAGCGGGAGGGCCGGTATCCTACGAGCAGTACTTC
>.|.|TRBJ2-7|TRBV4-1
CASSQSGGTYEQYF
TGCGCCAGCAGCCAGTCAGGTGGTACCTACGAGCAGTACTTC
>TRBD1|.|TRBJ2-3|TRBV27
CASRQGQGAPTDTQYF
TGTGCCAGCAGGCAAGGACAGGGGGCGCCGACAGATACGCAGTATTTT
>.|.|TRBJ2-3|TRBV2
CATAGAWADTQYF
TGTGCCACCGCGGGGGCCTGGGCAGATACGCAGTATTTT
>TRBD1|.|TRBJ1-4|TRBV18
CASSPGGLGNEKLFF
TGTGCCAGCTCCCCAGGGGGCTTGGGTAATGAAAAACTGTTTTTT
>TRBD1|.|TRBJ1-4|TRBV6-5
CASSYFGQVEKLFF
TGTGCCAGCAGTTACTTTGGACAGGTCGAAAAACTGTTTTTT
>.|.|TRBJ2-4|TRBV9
CASSGRGTLNIQYF
TGTGCCAGCAGCGGGCGGGGTACTTTAAACATTCAGTACTTC
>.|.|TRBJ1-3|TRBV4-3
CASSQSQGVGNTIYF
TGCGCCAGCAGCCAGTCACAGGGAGTTGGAAACACCATATATTTT
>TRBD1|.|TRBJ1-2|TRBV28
CASRWTGGLKGYTF
TGTGCCAGCAGGTGGACAGGGGGGCTGAAAGGCTACACCTTC
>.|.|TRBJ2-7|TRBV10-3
CAIRGSTDEQYF
TGTGCCATCAGGGGGAGTACTGACGAGCAGTACTTC
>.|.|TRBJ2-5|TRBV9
CASSRQDQETQYF
TGTGCCAGCAGCCGGCAGGACCAAGAGACCCAGTACTTC
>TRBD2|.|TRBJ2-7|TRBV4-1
CASSPTRTSGLYEQYF
TGCGCCAGCAGCCCGACCAGGACTAGCGGCCTCTACGAGCAGTACTTC
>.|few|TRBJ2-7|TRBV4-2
CASSLSRGWGFFRDYEQYF
TGTGCCAGCAGCCTTTCTAGGGGGTGGGGATTCTTTCGGGACTACGAGCAGTACTTC
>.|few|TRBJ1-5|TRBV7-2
CASSLGGRTYSNQPQHF
TGTGCCAGCAGCTTAGGAGGGCGGACCTATAGCAATCAGCCCCAGCATTTT
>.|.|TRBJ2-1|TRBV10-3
CAISPLADEQFF
TGTGCCATCAGCCCCCTGGCGGATGAGCAGTTCTTC
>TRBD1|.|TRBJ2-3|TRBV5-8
CASSLIGTEADTQYF
TGTGCCAGCAGCTTGATTGGGACAGAAGCAGATACGCAGTATTTT
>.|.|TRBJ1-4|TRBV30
CAWGRMGGEKLFF
TGTGCCTGGGGAAGGATGGGAGGTGAAAAACTGTTTTTT
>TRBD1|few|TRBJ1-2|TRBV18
CASSRNGQGYGYTF
TGTGCCAGCTCACGAAACGGACAGGGCTATGGCTACACCTTC
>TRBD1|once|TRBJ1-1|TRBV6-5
CASITGDGGTEAFF
TGTGCCAGTATAACAGGGGATGGTGGAACTGAAGCTTTCTTT
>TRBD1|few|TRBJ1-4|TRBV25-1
CASSIFRYGQGGEKLFF
TGTGCCAGCAGTATCTTTAGGTATGGACAGGGAGGAGAAAAACTGTTTTTT
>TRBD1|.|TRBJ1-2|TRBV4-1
CASSQERGGGDGYTF
TGCGCCAGCAGCCAAGAAAGAGGAGGGGGCGATGGCTACACCTTC
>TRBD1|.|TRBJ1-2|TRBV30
CAWSRGTGGRDGYTF
TGTGCCTGGAGCCGCGGGACAGGGGGGAGGGATGGCTACACCTTC
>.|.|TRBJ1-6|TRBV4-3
CASSQLVGENSPLHF
TGCGCCAGCAGCCAACTAGTGGGTGAAAATTCACCCCTCCACTTT